The 8 T cell receptor beta chains listed next were all sequenced from one sample in a study of blood T cell repertoires in COVID-19. Sequenced by immunoSEQ multiplex PCR; TCRdb stores in-frame clones only, minus some. This sample has about 400,000 clones, with around 90% found just once. The sample consisted of peripheral blood. Receptors were obtained from a human donor in a cohort sampled during active COVID-19.

The rearrangement links TRBV6-5 to TRBJ1-1; 8 nucleotides match TRBD1. With 6 bases clipped from V and 1 base from J, the junction kept 4 bases outside the gene matches. Germline CDR1 MNHEY, CDR2 SVGAGI. There are 14 residues in the CDR3. CDR3 bases: TGTGCCAGCAGAGCAGGGGGCGAGAACACTGAAGCTTTCTTT. Protein sequence: CASRAGGENTEAFF.

The V and J genes are TRBV5-4 and TRBJ1-2, with a possible D match to TRBD1 (5 bases). The CDR3 spans 17 residues. The germline V and J ends were trimmed by 0 bases and 4 bases, with 19 bases remaining between them. Germline loops: CDR1 SGHNT, CDR2 YYREEE (reference sequence). The CDR3 DNA reads TGTGCCAGCAGCTTGGATGGCCCGGTAGGGGAGGGCTATGGCTACACCTTC. It specifies CASSLDGPVGEGYGYTF. The complete variable domain, with remaining parts taken from reference TRBV5-4 and TRBJ1-2, reads ETGVTQSPTHLIKTRGQQVTLRCSSQSGHNTVSWYQQALGQGPQFIFQYYREEENGRGNFPPRFSGLQFPNYSSELNVNALELDDSALYLCASSLDGPVGEGYGYTFGSGTRLTVV.

The CDR3 region is CASSWARMTGGHTEAFF. The CDR3 DNA is TGTGCCAGCAGCTGGGCTCGAATGACAGGGGGACACACTGAAGCTTTCTTT. J is TRBJ1-1 and V is TRBV5-6, with 9 bases matching TRBD1. The V and J ends lost 3 bases and 3 bases, in that order; junction bases with no gene match: 12. Germline CDR1 and CDR2: SGHDT and YYEEEE. The CDR3 is 17 amino acids.

This CDR3 reads CASSHDRLEAFF. In DNA form, the CDR3 reads TGTGCCAGCAGTCATGACAGACTTGAAGCTTTCTTT. This chain joins TRBV2 and TRBJ1-1, with D perhaps matching TRBD1 (5 bases). Germline V gene lookup returns CDR1 SNHLY and CDR2 FYNNEI. This CDR3 region has 12 residues. V was clipped by 5 bases and J by 7 bases, with 11 bases between them. Full variable domain (missing parts from reference TRBV2 and TRBJ1-1): EPEVTQTPSHQVTQMGQEVILRCVPISNHLYFYWYRQILGQKVEFLVSFYNNEISEKSEIFDDQFSVERPDGSNFTLKIRSTKLEDSAMYFCASSHDRLEAFFGQGTRLTVV.

The table lists this clone with a few counts. This chain uses TRBV2 with TRBJ1-1; D is possibly TRBD1 (5 bases). V lost 8 bases and J 0 bases, leaving 16 bases between the germline ends. CDR3 length: 15 amino acids. Germline CDR1 and CDR2: SNHLY and FYNNEI. This chain's CDR3 is CASGLSTGMNTEAFF. DNA for the CDR3: TGTGCCAGCGGCTTAAGTACAGGCATGAACACTGAAGCTTTCTTT.

The chain combines TRBV30 with TRBJ1-4; no clear D. The V gene's germline CDR1 is GTSNPN and CDR2 SVGIG (reference sequence). This CDR3 contains 14 residues. V dropped 2 bases and J dropped 8 bases, with 15 bases sitting between them. DNA of the CDR3: TGTGCCTGGAGTAACCCGGGTGCTCTGGAAAAACTGTTTTTT. It translates to CAWSNPGALEKLFF.

This chain uses TRBV6-5 with TRBJ2-6; tentative D call: TRBD1 (5 bases). The CDR3 extends over 15 amino acids. Germline values: CDR1 MNHEY, CDR2 SVGAGI. Trimming shortened V by 7 bases and J by 1 base, and 11 bases separated the two germline ends. The CDR3 loop reads CASTSGASGANVLTF. The CDR3 coding sequence is TGTGCCAGCACCTCTGGGGCTTCTGGGGCCAACGTCCTGACTTTC.

The rearrangement links TRBV5-1 to TRBJ1-3, with 7 bases that match TRBD1. Unmatched junction bases numbered 6, after V lost 0 bases and J lost 0 bases. The CDR3 runs to 17 residues. The germline CDR1 and CDR2 sequences are SGHRS and YFSETQ. For the CDR3, the DNA is TGCGCCAGCAGCTTGGGGCAGGGGGTAGTCTCTGGAAACACCATATATTTT. Protein sequence: CASSLGQGVVSGNTIYF.